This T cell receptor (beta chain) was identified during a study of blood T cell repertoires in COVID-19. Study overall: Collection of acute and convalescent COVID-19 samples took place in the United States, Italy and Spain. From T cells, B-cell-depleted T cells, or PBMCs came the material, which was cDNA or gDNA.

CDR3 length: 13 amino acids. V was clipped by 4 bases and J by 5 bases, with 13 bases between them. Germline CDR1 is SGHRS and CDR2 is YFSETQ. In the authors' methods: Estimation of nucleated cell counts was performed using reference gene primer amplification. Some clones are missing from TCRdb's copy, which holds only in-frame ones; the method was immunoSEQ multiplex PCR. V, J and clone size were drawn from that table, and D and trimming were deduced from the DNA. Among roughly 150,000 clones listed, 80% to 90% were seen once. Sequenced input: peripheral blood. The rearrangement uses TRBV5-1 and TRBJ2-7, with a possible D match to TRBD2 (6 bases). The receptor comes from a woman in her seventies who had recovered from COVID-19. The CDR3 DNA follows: TGCGCCAGCAGCGCCATCCCGGGAGACGAGCAGTACTTC. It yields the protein CASSAIPGDEQYF. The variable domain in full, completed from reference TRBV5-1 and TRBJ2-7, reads KAGVTQTPRYLIKTRGQQVTLSCSPISGHRSVSWYQQTPGQGLQFLFEYFSETQRNKGNFPGRFSGRQFSNSRSEMNVSTLELGDSALYLCASSAIPGDEQYFGPGTRLTVT.